The present entry profiles one TCR beta chain with its context. This clone's antigen is unknown. Base qualities are not recorded, but no much larger clone differs from it by a single base. Cut back by 2 bases and 3 bases, the V and J ends lie 17 bases apart. Via the germline V gene, CDR1 is SGHVS and CDR2 FQNEAQ. The CDR3 goes from the cysteine to the phenylalanine over 17 residues. The kept DNA is CDR3 alone, 51 bases in frame from the first base. This record comes from a study of beta chain features in type 1 diabetes (dated by TCRdb to between 2018 and 2020). Regarding the study in general: Patients and healthy donors did not differ in mean age, gender distribution, total cell number or subset yield. Across all samples, about 110 million sorted cells were examined, and cell number per subset correlated strongly with RNA yield. The study compared TCRB repertoires of sorted circulating CD4+ T cell subsets between recently diagnosed type 1 diabetes patients and matched healthy donors. Regulatory and stem cell-like memory subsets were obtained from only 8 patients and about eight healthy donors, while naive and central memory subsets were obtained from all 28 donors. Beyond this particular receptor, the publication reports: A moderate but significant shortening of TCRB CDR3 length was observed in type 1 diabetes patients in all four CD4+ subsets. Naive, central memory and regulatory TCRB repertoires appeared to be more alike among patients than among healthy donors. At VDJ recombination sites, patients with type 1 diabetes made fewer insertions and deleted more nucleotides, a pattern implying thymic rearrangement abnormalities. Because small numbers of individuals were included in the HLA sub-analyses, any influence of HLA type on TCRB rearrangement was left unresolved. Shorter templates might be favored by PCR, yet because patient and control samples were amplified and corrected together, any such skew would affect both groups equally. Because cDNA was sequenced instead of genomic DNA, highly expressing activated cells could be over-represented, though the groups showed no difference in activation or CD3 levels.

A single peripheral blood draw of around 0.11 L on average was collected from each donor into heparinised tubes. A BD FACSAria II was used to sort naive, central memory, regulatory and stem cell-like memory CD4+ T cells with a panel that included CD45RO, CCR7, CD25, CD127, CD95 and CD27. All sorted populations exceeded 95% purity. PBMCs were separated immediately by Lymphoprep density gradient centrifugation and were stained directly, without being cultured. Samples were stained and sorted in pairs, with one healthy donor and one patient per experiment, so that batch effects were minimized. All of the isolated RNA was reverse transcribed with the High Capacity cDNA Reverse Transcription Kit, so expressed TCRB transcripts were sequenced. Naive, central memory and regulatory T cell samples underwent deep immunoSEQ sequencing, averaging around 3.7 million total reads per sample. Sorted cells were lysed in RLT buffer and RNA was extracted with DNase-treated RNeasy Micro or Mini kits, depending on cell number. Each cell subset was processed separately to prevent cross-contamination, with patient and healthy donor samples processed together. Using the immunoSEQ multiplex PCR, TCRB sequences were amplified from cDNA into 87-bp fragments spanning the CDR3 region. Sequencing of the amplicons was done on the Illumina HiSeq platform. The authors' analysis ran thus. PCR bias was corrected computationally using synthetic template baselines, and reads within Hamming distance 2 were collapsed, with unmergeable singletons discarded. Reads were aligned to IMGT to assign V, D and J genes, CDR3 length, and insertions or deletions at six rearrangement sites. Within each subset, clonotype counts were normalized to sorted cell number, after which true diversity and Gini coefficients were computed with the tcR R package. The overlap coefficient, calculated on TCRB nucleotide sequences, was used to measure repertoire sharing. Out-of-frame TCRB sequences from naive cells were analyzed as a proxy for the pre-selection repertoire. TCRdb's version of the immuneACCESS table is confined to in-frame rearrangements and falls short of the full clone set. An unresolved V gene accounts for under half of the shortfall where checked; the remainder is of unknown origin. That table gives V, J and clone size, and the DNA gave D and trimming. Present in this sample are about 360,000 clones, roughly 12% of which were seen just once. 0.008% to 0.011% of the sample belongs to the ten largest clones.

Sequences were obtained from naive CD4+ T cells from blood. The meaning of the sample's cell subset or site label: true naive CD4+ T cells. The sequence came from a woman under 30 with type 1 diabetes. The chain couples TRBV7-8 to TRBJ2-4; TRBD1 might be the D gene, on 6 matching bases. The nucleotides are TGTGCCAGCAGCTTAAACAGGGCTGGTTTAGGCAAAAACATTCAGTACTTC. It specifies CASSLNRAGLGKNIQYF.